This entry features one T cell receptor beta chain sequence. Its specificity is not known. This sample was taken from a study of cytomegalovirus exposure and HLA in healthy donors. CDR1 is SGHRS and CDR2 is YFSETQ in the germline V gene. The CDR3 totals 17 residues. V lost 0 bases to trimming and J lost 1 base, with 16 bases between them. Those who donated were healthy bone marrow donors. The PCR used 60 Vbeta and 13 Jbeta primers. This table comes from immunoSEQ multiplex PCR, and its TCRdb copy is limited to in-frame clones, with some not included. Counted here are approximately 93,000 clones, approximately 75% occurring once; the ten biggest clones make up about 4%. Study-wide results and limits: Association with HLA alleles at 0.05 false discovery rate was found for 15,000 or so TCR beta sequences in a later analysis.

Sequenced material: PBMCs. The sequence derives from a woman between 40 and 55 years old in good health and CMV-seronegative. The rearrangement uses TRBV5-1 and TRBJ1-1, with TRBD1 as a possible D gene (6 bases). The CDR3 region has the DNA TGCGCCAGCAGCTTGGGGTCAGGGGCGAAGGCGAACACTGAAGCTTTCTTT. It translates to CASSLGSGAKANTEAFF.